A selection of T cell receptor beta chains follows, all from one sample in a study of T cells in Graves' hyperthyroidism and ophthalmopathy. TCRdb called the multiplex PCR reads again in MiXCR, with one record for every CDR3 protein. The data show under 250,000 distinct CDR3 sequences, around 26% seen once. The sequenced sample was blood. The receptor set was obtained from a woman aged 40 to 49 with Graves' ophthalmopathy. The CDR3 runs from the conserved cysteine through the conserved F or W. Fields, in order: J gene, clone size, D gene, V gene, CDR3 protein, CDR3 DNA. A D gene is named only where the DNA matches it firmly. The size field is filled for only some rows; it gives once, few, many or a size class.

j_call: TRBJ2-4
clone_size: many
d_call: -
v_call: TRBV7-2
cdr3_aa: CASSSLTGKATKNIQYF
cdr3_nt: TGTGCCAGCAGCTCCCTTACTGGGAAGGCCACCAAAAACATTCAGTACTTC

j_call: TRBJ2-2
clone_size: many
d_call: TRBD2
v_call: TRBV4-1
cdr3_aa: CASSQVGLAANTGELFF
cdr3_nt: TGCGCCAGCAGCCAAGTGGGACTAGCGGCAAACACCGGGGAGCTGTTTTTT

j_call: TRBJ2-3
clone_size: many
d_call: -
v_call: TRBV7-2
cdr3_aa: CASSEGPDTQYF
cdr3_nt: TGTGCCAGCAGCGAGGGGCCAGATACGCAGTATTTT

j_call: TRBJ1-2
clone_size: many
d_call: -
v_call: TRBV2
cdr3_aa: CASSEDLGAAAGYTF
cdr3_nt: TGTGCCAGCAGTGAAGACCTGGGGGCGGCGGCAGGCTACACCTTC

j_call: TRBJ1-6
clone_size: many
d_call: TRBD1
v_call: TRBV6-1
cdr3_aa: CASRGTGEASPLHF
cdr3_nt: TGTGCCAGCAGGGGGACAGGGGAGGCCTCACCCCTCCACTTT

j_call: TRBJ1-1
clone_size: many
d_call: -
v_call: TRBV20-1
cdr3_aa: CSATEAYEAFF
cdr3_nt: TGCAGTGCAACAGAGGCATATGAAGCTTTCTTT

j_call: TRBJ1-3
clone_size: many
d_call: -
v_call: TRBV4-2
cdr3_aa: CASSLGQSPYTIYF
cdr3_nt: TGTGCCAGCAGTCTCGGACAGTCCCCGTACACCATATATTTT

j_call: TRBJ1-5
clone_size: few
d_call: -
v_call: TRBV5-1
cdr3_aa: CASSDGLNQPQHF
cdr3_nt: TGCGCCAGCAGCGACGGCTTAAACCAGCCCCAGCATTTT

j_call: TRBJ2-7
clone_size: many
d_call: -
v_call: TRBV28
cdr3_aa: CASDARGYEQYF
cdr3_nt: TGTGCCAGCGATGCCAGGGGCTACGAGCAGTACTTC

j_call: TRBJ1-1
clone_size: -
d_call: TRBD1
v_call: TRBV12-3/TRBV12-4
cdr3_aa: CAIGTGENTEAFF
cdr3_nt: TGTGCCATCGGGACAGGGGAGAACACTGAAGCTTTCTTT

j_call: TRBJ1-2
clone_size: -
d_call: -
v_call: TRBV28
cdr3_aa: CASSLSPLPDYGYTF
cdr3_nt: TGTGCCAGCAGTCTTAGCCCGCTCCCGGACTATGGCTACACCTTC

j_call: TRBJ2-7
clone_size: -
d_call: -
v_call: TRBV12-3/TRBV12-4
cdr3_aa: CASSLGTSTYEQYF
cdr3_nt: TGTGCCAGCAGTTTGGGCACATCAACCTACGAGCAGTACTTC

j_call: TRBJ1-3
clone_size: many
d_call: -
v_call: TRBV30
cdr3_aa: CAFLEWQGDGNTIYF
cdr3_nt: TGTGCCTTCTTAGAATGGCAGGGAGATGGAAACACCATATATTTT

j_call: TRBJ2-5
clone_size: -
d_call: TRBD1
v_call: TRBV28
cdr3_aa: CASKTGTVKETQYF
cdr3_nt: TGTGCCAGCAAAACCGGGACAGTAAAAGAGACCCAGTACTTC

j_call: TRBJ2-5
clone_size: -
d_call: -
v_call: TRBV6-2/TRBV6-3
cdr3_aa: CASSGPGLRQETQYF
cdr3_nt: TGTGCCAGCAGTGGACCGGGACTCCGCCAAGAGACCCAGTACTTC

j_call: TRBJ1-1
clone_size: -
d_call: TRBD1
v_call: TRBV10-3
cdr3_aa: CANRQGMNTEAFF
cdr3_nt: TGTGCCAACAGACAGGGTATGAACACTGAAGCTTTCTTT

j_call: TRBJ1-1
clone_size: many
d_call: TRBD1
v_call: TRBV28
cdr3_aa: CASSSGQGLTEAFF
cdr3_nt: TGTGCCAGCAGTTCCGGACAGGGGCTGACTGAAGCTTTCTTT

j_call: TRBJ2-7
clone_size: once
d_call: -
v_call: TRBV20-1
cdr3_aa: CSASRADYEQYF
cdr3_nt: TGCAGTGCTAGCAGGGCTGACTACGAGCAGTACTTC

j_call: TRBJ2-5
clone_size: -
d_call: -
v_call: TRBV20-1
cdr3_aa: CSARDRGQIQETQYF
cdr3_nt: TGCAGTGCTAGAGATCGAGGACAGATACAAGAGACCCAGTACTTC

j_call: TRBJ2-7
clone_size: -
d_call: TRBD1
v_call: TRBV7-9
cdr3_aa: CASSLWDRDYEQYF
cdr3_nt: TGTGCCAGCAGCTTATGGGACAGAGACTACGAGCAGTACTTC

j_call: TRBJ1-2
clone_size: many
d_call: -
v_call: TRBV29-1
cdr3_aa: CSVGTAQGYGYTF
cdr3_nt: TGCAGCGTTGGAACAGCCCAGGGCTATGGCTACACCTTC

j_call: TRBJ2-7
clone_size: many
d_call: -
v_call: TRBV20-1
cdr3_aa: CSAGQPYRNEQYF
cdr3_nt: TGCAGTGCTGGCCAGCCCTATCGCAACGAGCAGTACTTC

j_call: TRBJ1-6
clone_size: many
d_call: TRBD1
v_call: TRBV12-3/TRBV12-4
cdr3_aa: CASSPGTGYSPLHF
cdr3_nt: TGTGCCAGCAGTCCTGGGACAGGTTATTCACCCCTCCACTTT

j_call: TRBJ2-5
clone_size: many
d_call: -
v_call: TRBV2
cdr3_aa: CASSDRMSLAERETQYF
cdr3_nt: TGTGCCAGCAGTGATCGGATGTCTTTAGCGGAGCGAGAGACCCAGTACTTC

j_call: TRBJ2-7
clone_size: many
d_call: -
v_call: TRBV4-2
cdr3_aa: CASSQEEYSSSYEQYF
cdr3_nt: TGTGCCAGCAGCCAAGAGGAATACAGTAGCTCCTACGAGCAGTACTTC

j_call: TRBJ2-4
clone_size: many
d_call: -
v_call: TRBV3-1
cdr3_aa: CASTPTVAKNIQYF
cdr3_nt: TGTGCCAGCACCCCGACAGTAGCCAAAAACATTCAGTACTTC

j_call: TRBJ1-2
clone_size: many
d_call: -
v_call: TRBV29-1
cdr3_aa: CSVEGPGVGGYTF
cdr3_nt: TGCAGCGTTGAAGGCCCCGGGGTCGGCGGCTACACCTTC

j_call: TRBJ1-2
clone_size: many
d_call: TRBD1
v_call: TRBV5-6
cdr3_aa: CASSPGTGVGYGYTF
cdr3_nt: TGTGCCAGCAGCCCCGGGACAGGGGTAGGGTATGGCTACACCTTC

j_call: TRBJ2-3
clone_size: many
d_call: TRBD2
v_call: TRBV6-2/TRBV6-3
cdr3_aa: CASRRAGPTDTQYF
cdr3_nt: TGTGCCAGCAGGAGAGCGGGGCCCACAGATACGCAGTATTTT

j_call: TRBJ2-2
clone_size: -
d_call: TRBD2
v_call: TRBV5-1
cdr3_aa: CASSSTSVVTGELFF
cdr3_nt: TGCGCCAGCAGCTCCACTAGCGTCGTCACCGGGGAGCTGTTTTTT

j_call: TRBJ1-1
clone_size: once
d_call: TRBD1
v_call: TRBV2
cdr3_aa: CASTGQGWSEAFF
cdr3_nt: TGTGCCAGCACCGGACAGGGTTGGAGTGAAGCTTTCTTT

j_call: TRBJ2-7
clone_size: -
d_call: TRBD2
v_call: TRBV20-1
cdr3_aa: CSARATSTGSYEQYF
cdr3_nt: TGCAGTGCTAGGGCGACTAGCACTGGGTCCTACGAGCAGTACTTC

j_call: TRBJ1-5
clone_size: many
d_call: TRBD1
v_call: TRBV27
cdr3_aa: CASSIRGGGNQPQHF
cdr3_nt: TGTGCCAGCAGTATCAGGGGGGGGGGCAATCAGCCCCAGCATTTT

j_call: TRBJ2-1
clone_size: many
d_call: -
v_call: TRBV3-1
cdr3_aa: CASSQVSVGNEQFF
cdr3_nt: TGTGCCAGCAGCCAAGTAAGTGTAGGGAATGAGCAGTTCTTC

j_call: TRBJ2-5
clone_size: -
d_call: -
v_call: TRBV20-1
cdr3_aa: CSASSGQGKETQYF
cdr3_nt: TGCAGTGCTAGCAGCGGGCAAGGCAAGGAGACCCAGTACTTC

j_call: TRBJ1-1
clone_size: many
d_call: -
v_call: TRBV6-5
cdr3_aa: CASSYGAPAEAFF
cdr3_nt: TGTGCCAGCAGTTACGGGGCACCCGCTGAAGCTTTCTTT

j_call: TRBJ1-1
clone_size: many
d_call: -
v_call: TRBV6-6
cdr3_aa: CASNPGGATEAFF
cdr3_nt: TGTGCCAGCAACCCCGGCGGGGCCACTGAAGCTTTCTTT

j_call: TRBJ2-7
clone_size: -
d_call: -
v_call: TRBV28
cdr3_aa: CASRSNRVSPYEQYF
cdr3_nt: TGTGCCAGCAGGAGTAACAGGGTTTCCCCCTACGAGCAGTACTTC

j_call: TRBJ2-7
clone_size: many
d_call: TRBD2
v_call: TRBV6-2/TRBV6-3
cdr3_aa: CASSLAGLAYEQYF
cdr3_nt: TGTGCCAGCAGTTTAGCGGGATTAGCCTACGAGCAGTACTTC

j_call: TRBJ2-1
clone_size: few
d_call: -
v_call: TRBV11-2
cdr3_aa: CASSLEVSYNEQFF
cdr3_nt: TGTGCCAGCAGCTTAGAGGTATCCTACAATGAGCAGTTCTTC